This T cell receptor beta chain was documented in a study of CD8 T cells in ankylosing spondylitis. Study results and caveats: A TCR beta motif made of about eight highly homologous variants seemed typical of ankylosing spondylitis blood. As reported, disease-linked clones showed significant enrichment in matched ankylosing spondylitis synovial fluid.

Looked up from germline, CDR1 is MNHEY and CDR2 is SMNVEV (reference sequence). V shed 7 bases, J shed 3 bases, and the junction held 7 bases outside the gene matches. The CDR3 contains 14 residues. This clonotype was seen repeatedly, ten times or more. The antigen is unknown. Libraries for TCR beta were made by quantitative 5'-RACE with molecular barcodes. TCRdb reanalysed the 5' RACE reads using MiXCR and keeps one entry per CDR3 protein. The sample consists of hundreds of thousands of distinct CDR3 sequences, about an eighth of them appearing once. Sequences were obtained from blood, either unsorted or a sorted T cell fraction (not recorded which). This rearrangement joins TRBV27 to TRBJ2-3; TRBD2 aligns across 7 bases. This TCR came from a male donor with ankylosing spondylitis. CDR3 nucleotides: TGTGCCAGCACCCCTAGGCGGGGGACAGATACGCAGTATTTT. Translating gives CASTPRRGTDTQYF.